This TCR beta chain was recorded in a study of cytomegalovirus exposure and HLA in healthy donors. PCR primers comprised 60 Vbeta and 13 Jbeta primers. Sequencing was performed with immunoSEQ multiplex PCR; in TCRdb, only in-frame clones are kept and a portion is missing. The table includes approximately 210,000 clones, roughly four fifths detected once. Healthy bone marrow donors supplied every sample. Trimming took off 2 bases at V and 8 bases at J, with 12 bases between the two ends. The germline gives CDR1 MNHNS, CDR2 SASEGT. This CDR3 region has 14 residues. Study-level results: From TCR beta sequences, most subjects' HLA-A and HLA-B alleles were reportedly predicted accurately. Previous analysis showed most TCR beta V segments were productive about 87% or about 30% of the time. Analyses of presence/absence relied on an assumption of roughly uniform sequencing depth across donors.

Comments on this clone: Its target is not known.

Material for sequencing was PBMCs. The chain joins TRBV6-1 to TRBJ1-4; no clear D gene. The receptor comes from a man aged 18 to 35 in good health and CMV-seronegative. The CDR3 loop is CASSEMITREKLFF. CDR3 coding DNA: TGTGCCAGCAGTGAAATGATTACTAGGGAAAAACTGTTTTTT.